The T cell receptor (beta chain) described here comes from a study of shared clonotypes between healthy human individuals. The wider study: Aged 18 to 49, the donors were a couple of women and a few men.

Per the germline V gene, CDR1 is SGHVS and CDR2 is FQNEAQ. The CDR3 has 18 residues. V lost 3 bases and J 7 bases, leaving 25 bases between the germline ends. Naive CD8 cells lacked CD45RO and underwent positive selection for CCR7, leaving out terminally differentiated effector memory CD45RA+ cells. The assay was carried out at the deep level. Method: immunoSEQ multiplex PCR; TCRdb's copy keeps in-frame clones and lacks some. The sample holds over 2,000,000 clones, 93% seen once. This receptor was taken from a man between 18 and 29 years old in good health. Some clones in this sample may be carry-over from other donors' samples. Sample: naive CD8+ T cells from PBMCs. J is TRBJ2-1 and V is TRBV7-8; D possibly corresponds to TRBD2 (7 bases). CDR3 DNA sequence: TGTGCCAGCAGCTTCTTTCCCACCGGGGGGCCAGATAGTAATGAGCAGTTCTTC. Its translation is CASSFFPTGGPDSNEQFF. Variable domain in full (rest from reference TRBV7-8 and TRBJ2-1): GAGVSQSPRYKVAKRGQDVALRCDPISGHVSLFWYQQALGQGPEFLTYFQNEAQLDKSGLPSDRFFAERPEGSVSTLKIQRTQQEDSAVYLCASSFFPTGGPDSNEQFFGPGTRLTVL.